Given below is one T cell receptor beta chain in context. This clonotype was seen repeatedly, ten times or more. This clone's antigen is unknown. No base-level quality is on record; no much larger clone is a single base apart. Deletion took 4 bases off V and 6 bases off J, with a span of 14 bases between the germline ends. The germline V gene yields SGHRS for CDR1 and YFSETQ for CDR2. Spanning cysteine to phenylalanine, the CDR3 consists of 14 amino acids. Only the CDR3 DNA is retained, 42 bases long and in frame from the first base. This entry comes from a study of CD8 T cells in ankylosing spondylitis (dated by TCRdb to about 2017). Study-wide context: The study profiled T cell receptor beta repertoires in healthy donors and ankylosing spondylitis patients to find disease-linked TCR variants. The full study cohort was made up of 25 ankylosing spondylitis patients and 108 healthy donors. Peripheral blood samples were taken, and synovial fluid was additionally collected from ankylosing spondylitis patients.

Study-wide conclusions, independent of this receptor: A TCR beta motif made up of several highly homologous amino acid variants appeared to be characteristic of blood from ankylosing spondylitis patients. Some motif variants were previously reported in synovial fluid and blood of reactive arthritis patients, suggesting common disease-initiation mechanisms. The disease-linked clones had a CD8+ phenotype and were found at relatively low frequencies in peripheral blood. The disease-linked clones were reported as significantly enriched in matched synovial fluid samples from ankylosing spondylitis patients.

The sequencing machine was an Illumina HiSeq 2500. TCR beta libraries were prepared by quantitative 5'-RACE with molecular barcodes. The authors processed their data as follows. Disease-linked TCR variants were identified with a new computational method built on a probabilistic model of VDJ rearrangement. TCRdb reanalyzed the raw reads on its own, using fastp at Q25 for trimming and MiXCR for clone calling, and kept in-frame beta chains. Here each entry gathers all rows of one CDR3 protein and keeps the most common genes and DNA. It is TCRdb's table, rather than the study itself, that gives the V and J calls and clone size. The sample table shows some 350,000 distinct CDR3 sequences, and roughly 15% are seen once. 0.85% to 1.4% of the sample belongs to the ten largest clones.

This chain joins TRBV5-1 to TRBJ1-5, with a weak D call of TRBD1 (6 bases match). The clonotype comes from a male donor with ankylosing spondylitis or in good health (not recorded which). Sequenced material: blood, either unsorted or a sorted T cell fraction (not recorded which). Read as DNA, the sequence is TGCGCCAGCAGCCCGGGGGGCCGGAGTCAGCCCCAGCATTTT. This translates into CASSPGGRSQPQHF.